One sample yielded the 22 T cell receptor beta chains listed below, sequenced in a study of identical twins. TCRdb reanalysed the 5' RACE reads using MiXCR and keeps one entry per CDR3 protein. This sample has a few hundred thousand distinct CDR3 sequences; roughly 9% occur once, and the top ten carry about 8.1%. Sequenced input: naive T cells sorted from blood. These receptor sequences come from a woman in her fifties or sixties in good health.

The CDR3 is CATSADRGEAFF. Written as DNA, the CDR3 is TGTGCCACCAGTGCCGACAGGGGTGAAGCTTTCTTT. The chain uses TRBV24-1 and TRBJ1-1, with 8 bases aligning to TRBD1. Germline V CDR1 and CDR2: KGHDR, SFDVKD. V lost 5 bases, J lost 7 bases, and 2 bases stayed unmatched. This CDR3 is 12 amino acids long.

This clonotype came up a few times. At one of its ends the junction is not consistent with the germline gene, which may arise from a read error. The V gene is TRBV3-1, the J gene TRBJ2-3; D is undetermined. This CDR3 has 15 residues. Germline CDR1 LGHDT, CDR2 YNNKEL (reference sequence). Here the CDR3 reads CASSQPELPTYTQYF. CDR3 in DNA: TGTGCCAGCAGCCAACCCGAGTTACCCACATATACGCAGTATTTT.

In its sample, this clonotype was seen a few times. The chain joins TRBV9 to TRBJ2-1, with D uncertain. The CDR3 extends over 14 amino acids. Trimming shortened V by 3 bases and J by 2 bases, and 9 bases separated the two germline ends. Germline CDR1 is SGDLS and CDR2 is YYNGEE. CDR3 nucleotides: TGTGCCAGCAGCGAATCAGGAACCTACAATGAGCAGTTCTTC. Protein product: CASSESGTYNEQFF.

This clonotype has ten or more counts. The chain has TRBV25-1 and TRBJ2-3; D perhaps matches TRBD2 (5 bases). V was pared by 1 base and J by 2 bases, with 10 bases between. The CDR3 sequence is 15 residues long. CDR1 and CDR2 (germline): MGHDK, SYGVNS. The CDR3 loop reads CASSESRGPTDTQYF. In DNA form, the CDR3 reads TGTGCCAGCAGTGAATCTCGCGGGCCCACAGATACGCAGTATTTT. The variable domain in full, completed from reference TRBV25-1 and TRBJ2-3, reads EADIYQTPRYLVIGTGKKITLECSQTMGHDKMYWYQQDPGMELHLIHYSYGVNSTEKGDLSSESTVSRIRTEHFPLTLESARPSHTSQYLCASSESRGPTDTQYFGPGTRLTVL.

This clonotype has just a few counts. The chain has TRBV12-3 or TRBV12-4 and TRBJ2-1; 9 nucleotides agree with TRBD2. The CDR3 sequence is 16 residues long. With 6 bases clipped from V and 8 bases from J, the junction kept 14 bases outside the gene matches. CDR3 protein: CASSHPGTSILDEQFF. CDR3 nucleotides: TGTGCCAGCAGCCACCCCGGGACTAGCATCCTCGATGAGCAGTTCTTC.

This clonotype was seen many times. The CDR3 is CASSVLSGELFF. As DNA, the CDR3 is TGTGCCAGCAGCGTCCTCTCCGGGGAGCTGTTTTTT. The V and J genes are TRBV9 and TRBJ2-2, with D uncertain. The V and J ends lost 2 bases and 6 bases respectively, with 5 bases between them. The CDR3 is made up of 12 amino acids. Germline lookup yields CDR1 SGDLS and CDR2 YYNGEE.

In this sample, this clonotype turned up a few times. For the CDR3, the DNA is TGTGCCAGCACCAGGGACAGGGTTGACACCATATATTTT. It translates to CASTRDRVDTIYF. The V and J genes are TRBV12-3 or TRBV12-4 and TRBJ1-3, with TRBD1 identical over 9 bases. Trimming at V came to 7 bases and at J to 8 bases, leaving 6 bases not matched to a gene. CDR3 length equals 13 residues.

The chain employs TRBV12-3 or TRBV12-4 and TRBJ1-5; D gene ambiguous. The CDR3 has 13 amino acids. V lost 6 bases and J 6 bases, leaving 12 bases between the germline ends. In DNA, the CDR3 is TGTGCCAGCAGCACGTCAGGTAGTCAGCCCCAGCATTTT. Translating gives CASSTSGSQPQHF.

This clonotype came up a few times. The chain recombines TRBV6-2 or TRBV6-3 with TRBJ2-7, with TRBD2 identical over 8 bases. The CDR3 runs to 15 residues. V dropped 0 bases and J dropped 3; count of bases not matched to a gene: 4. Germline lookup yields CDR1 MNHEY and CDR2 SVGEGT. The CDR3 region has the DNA TGTGCCAGCAGTTACTCGGCGGGAGGAAGCTACGAGCAGTACGTC. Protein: CASSYSAGGSYEQYV.

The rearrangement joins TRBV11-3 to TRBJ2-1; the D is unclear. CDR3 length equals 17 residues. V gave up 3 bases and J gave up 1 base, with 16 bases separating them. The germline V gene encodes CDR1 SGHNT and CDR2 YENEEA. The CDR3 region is CASSFRVLGRSYNEQFF. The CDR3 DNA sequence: TGTGCCAGCAGCTTTCGGGTCCTTGGTAGGTCCTACAATGAGCAGTTCTTC.

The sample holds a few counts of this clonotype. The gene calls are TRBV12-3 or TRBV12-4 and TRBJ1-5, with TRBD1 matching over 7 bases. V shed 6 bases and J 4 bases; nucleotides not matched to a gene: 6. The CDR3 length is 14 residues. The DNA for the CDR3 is TGTGCCAGCAGGCCGTCCAGGGGGAATCAGCCCCAGCATTTT. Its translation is CASRPSRGNQPQHF.

DNA of the CDR3: TGTGCCATCAGTGCCGGGGGGACCGGGGAGCAGTACTTC. Amino acid sequence: CAISAGGTGEQYF. The V and J genes are TRBV10-3 and TRBJ2-7, with TRBD2 matching 7 bases. This CDR3 has 13 amino acids. Per germline, CDR1 ENHRY and CDR2 SYGVKD. V lost 4 bases to trimming and J lost 7 bases; unmatched junction nucleotides: 7.

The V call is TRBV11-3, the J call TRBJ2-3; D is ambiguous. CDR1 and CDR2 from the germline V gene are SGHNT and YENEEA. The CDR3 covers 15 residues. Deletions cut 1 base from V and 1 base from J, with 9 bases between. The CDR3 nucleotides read TGTGCCAGCAGCTTAGTTTCTATTCGCACAGATACGCAGTATTTT. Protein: CASSLVSIRTDTQYF.

The CDR3: CSARGTSGIGEQYF. CDR3 DNA sequence: TGCAGTGCTAGAGGGACTAGCGGGATCGGGGAGCAGTACTTC. The chain combines TRBV20-1 with TRBJ2-7; 12 bases align to TRBD2. The CDR3 extends over 14 amino acids. V lost 1 base and J lost 7; bases outside the gene matches: 5. Germline V gene data show CDR1 as DFQATT and CDR2 as SNEGSKA (reference sequence).

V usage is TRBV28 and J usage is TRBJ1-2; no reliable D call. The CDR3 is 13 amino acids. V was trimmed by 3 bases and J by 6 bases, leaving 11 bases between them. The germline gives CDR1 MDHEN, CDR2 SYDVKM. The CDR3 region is CASSLWVSDGYTF. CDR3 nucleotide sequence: TGTGCCAGCAGTTTGTGGGTATCTGATGGCTACACCTTC.

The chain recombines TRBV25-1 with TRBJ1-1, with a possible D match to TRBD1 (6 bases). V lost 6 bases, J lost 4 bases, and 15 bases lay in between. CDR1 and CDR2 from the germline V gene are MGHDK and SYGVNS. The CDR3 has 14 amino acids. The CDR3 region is CASRQGPVATEAFF. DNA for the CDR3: TGTGCCAGCAGACAGGGACCCGTAGCCACTGAAGCTTTCTTT.

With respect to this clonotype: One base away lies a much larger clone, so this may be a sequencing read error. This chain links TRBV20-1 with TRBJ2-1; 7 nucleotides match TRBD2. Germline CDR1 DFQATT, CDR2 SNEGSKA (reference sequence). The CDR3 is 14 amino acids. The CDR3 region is CSARREAGLDDQFF. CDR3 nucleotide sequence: TGCAGTGCTAGACGGGAGGCTGGGTTAGATGATCAGTTCTTC.

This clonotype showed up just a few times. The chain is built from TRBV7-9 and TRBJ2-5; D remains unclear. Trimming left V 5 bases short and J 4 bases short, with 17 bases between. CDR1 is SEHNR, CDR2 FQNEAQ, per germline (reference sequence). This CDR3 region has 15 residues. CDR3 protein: CASSHETPGRETQYF. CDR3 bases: TGTGCCAGCAGCCATGAGACACCGGGCCGAGAGACCCAGTACTTC.

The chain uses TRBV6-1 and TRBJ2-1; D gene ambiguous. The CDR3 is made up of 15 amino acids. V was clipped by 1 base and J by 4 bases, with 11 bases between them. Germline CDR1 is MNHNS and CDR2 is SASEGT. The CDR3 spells CASSEGEASYNEQFF. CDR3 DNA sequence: TGTGCCAGCAGTGAAGGGGAAGCATCTTACAATGAGCAGTTCTTC.

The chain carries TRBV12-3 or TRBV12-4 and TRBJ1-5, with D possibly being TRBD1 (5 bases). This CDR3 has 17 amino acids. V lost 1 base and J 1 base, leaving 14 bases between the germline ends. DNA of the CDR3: TGTGCCAGCAGTTTAGGGGACGGCGTTACCAGCAATCAGCCCCAGCATTTT. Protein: CASSLGDGVTSNQPQHF.

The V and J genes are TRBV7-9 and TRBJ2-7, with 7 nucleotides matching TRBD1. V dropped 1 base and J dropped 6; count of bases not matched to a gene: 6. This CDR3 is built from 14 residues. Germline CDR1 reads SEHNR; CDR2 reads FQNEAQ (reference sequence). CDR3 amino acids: CASSLVGQDAEQYF. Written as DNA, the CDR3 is TGTGCCAGCAGCTTAGTTGGACAGGACGCCGAGCAGTACTTC.

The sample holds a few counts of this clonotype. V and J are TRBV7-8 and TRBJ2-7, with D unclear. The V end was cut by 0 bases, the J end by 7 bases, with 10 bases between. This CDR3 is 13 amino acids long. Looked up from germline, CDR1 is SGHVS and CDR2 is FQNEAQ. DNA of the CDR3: TGTGCCAGCAGCTTAGCCCAACTACTTGAGCAGTACGTC. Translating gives CASSLAQLLEQYV.